Here is one T cell receptor (beta chain) with its context. Its antigen is still unknown. No clone much larger than this one lies a single base away; base qualities are absent. The entire isolated RNA was reverse transcribed using the High Capacity cDNA Reverse Transcription Kit, and thus expressed TCRB transcripts were sequenced. Deep immunoSEQ sequencing was performed on naive, central memory and regulatory T cell samples, with an average of around 3.4 million total reads per sample. Sorted cells were lysed in RLT buffer, and RNA was extracted using DNase-treated RNeasy Micro or Mini kits according to cell number. To prevent cross-contamination, every cell subset was processed on its own, while patient and healthy donor samples were processed together. The immunoSEQ multiplex PCR was used to amplify TCRB sequences from cDNA, yielding 87-bp fragments that span the CDR3 region. Sequencing of the amplicons was done on the Illumina HiSeq platform. In the original analysis: Synthetic template baselines were used to correct PCR bias computationally, reads within Hamming distance 2 were collapsed together, and singletons that could not be merged were discarded. Reads were aligned against IMGT so that V, D and J genes, CDR3 length and insertions or deletions at six rearrangement sites could be assigned. Within each subset, clonotype counts were normalized to sorted cell number, after which true diversity and Gini coefficients were computed with the tcR R package. Repertoire sharing was quantified using the overlap coefficient calculated on TCRB nucleotide sequences. Out-of-frame TCRB sequences from naive cells were analyzed as a proxy for the pre-selection repertoire. TCRdb stores this immuneACCESS table with in-frame sequences only. Part of the clones is absent; in the studies checked, under half of the shortfall reflects unresolved V genes, and no reason is known for the rest. The D gene and trimming were derived from the DNA, and the V and J assignments and clone size from that table. The sample includes a few hundred thousand clones, with roughly 14% observed a single time. The ten largest clones add up to 0.015% of the sample.

The CDR3 sequence holds 16 residues, the cysteine and phenylalanine included. Just the 48-base CDR3 DNA is kept, in frame starting at base 1. In the germline V gene, CDR1 corresponds to MDHEN and CDR2 to SYDVKM. V loses 3 bases at its end and J loses 2 bases; junction bases beyond the gene matches: 6. The data were obtained in a study of beta chain features in type 1 diabetes (dated by TCRdb to the late 2010s). For the study in its entirety: Mean age, gender distribution, total cell number and subset yield did not differ between patients and healthy donors. A total of 100 million to 110 million sorted cells were examined across all samples, and a strong correlation was observed between cell number per subset and RNA yield. The study compared TCRB repertoires of sorted circulating CD4+ T cell subsets between recently diagnosed type 1 diabetes patients and matched healthy donors. Regulatory and stem cell-like memory subsets were obtained from only 8 patients and roughly eight healthy donors, while naive and central memory subsets were obtained from all 28 donors.

Each donor gave one peripheral blood draw, averaging around 120 mL, which was collected into heparinised tubes. A BD FACSAria II and a panel including CD45RO, CCR7, CD25, CD127, CD95 and CD27 were used to sort naive, central memory, regulatory and stem cell-like memory CD4+ T cells. All sorted populations exceeded 98% purity. PBMCs were isolated immediately by Lymphoprep density gradient centrifugation and stained directly without culture. So that batch effects would be minimized, each experiment stained and sorted samples in pairs, pairing one healthy donor with one patient. Paper-wide results and their limitations: Shorter templates might be favored by PCR, yet because patient and control samples were amplified and corrected together, any such skew would affect both groups equally. The naive, central memory and regulatory TCRB repertoires appeared to resemble one another more closely among patients than among healthy donors. At VDJ recombination sites, type 1 diabetes patients had fewer insertions and more deleted nucleotides, which implies abnormalities in thymic rearrangement. Because cDNA was sequenced instead of genomic DNA, activated cells with high expression could be over-represented, although the groups did not differ in activation or CD3 levels. Because the HLA sub-analyses included only small numbers of individuals, any influence of HLA type on TCRB rearrangement was left unresolved. A moderate but significant shortening of TCRB CDR3 length was observed in type 1 diabetes patients in all four CD4+ subsets.

This TCR came from a woman between 18 and 29 years old with type 1 diabetes. The V and J genes are TRBV28 and TRBJ2-1, and TRBD1 matches 8 of the central bases. Input material: naive CD4+ T cells from blood. The cell subset or site label corresponds to: true naive CD4+ T cells. The DNA sequence follows: TGTGCCAGCAGTTTTCAGGGGGCAGGGGCCTACAATGAGCAGTTCTTC. The translation is CASSFQGAGAYNEQFF.